This TCR beta chain originates from a study of Ad26.COV2.S vaccination and SARS-CoV-2 variants. Looking at the study overall: Doses of Ad26.COV2.S were injected into muscle once or twice, 56 days apart. Overall study results and limits: People given the vaccine had a wider spike-specific TCR breadth than placebo recipients did. Non-spike TCR breadth was similar in vaccine and placebo recipients.

Treatment given: over 15 received Ad26.COV2.S at low or high dose, single or two shots; 5 received placebo; per-sample allocation not given. Material that was analyzed had been drawn on day 63 after the first vaccine or placebo injection. An adult donor aged 18-55 years was enrolled in Boston. This clone was counted between two and nine times. Its specificity is not known. This table comes from immunoSEQ multiplex PCR, and its TCRdb copy is limited to in-frame clones, with some not included. The sample includes hundreds of thousands of clones, around 87% of them seen just once. Per germline, CDR1 SGHKS and CDR2 YYEKEE (reference sequence). This CDR3 is 14 amino acids long. V lost 6 bases, J lost 6 bases, and 17 bases lay in between.

Sequencing used peripheral blood, obtained in a trial of Ad26.COV2.S vaccine versus placebo. This TCR came from a person aged 18-60 years who received the Ad26.COV2.S COVID-19 vaccine or a placebo. The rearrangement links TRBV5-5 to TRBJ2-3; D is uncertain. The CDR3 region has the DNA TGTGCCAGCACCGCGACGTTGGGCCGGGATACGCAGTATTTT. Its protein product is CASTATLGRDTQYF.